The clone carrying this TCR beta chain was observed a handful of times. Those enrolled, adults aged about 18 to 89 years, came from about two dozen US areas. Cohorts were determined from participant-reported clinical history. TCRdb's table, derived via immunoSEQ multiplex PCR, lists solely in-frame clones and lacks some. The table records more than 150,000 clones, approximately 80% of them present only once. The data were obtained in a study of blood T cell repertoires in COVID-19. From germline, CDR1 is SGHRS and CDR2 YFSETQ. The trim removed 0 bases at V and 6 bases at J, leaving 5 bases unmatched. This CDR3 has 15 amino acids.

The chain joins TRBV5-1 to TRBJ2-1; TRBD1 matches at 8 bases. Sequenced: PBMCs or T cells enriched from blood (not recorded which). This sequence was found in a man in his 60s who had been exposed to COVID-19. As DNA, the CDR3 is TGCGCCAGCAGCTTGGATTTGACAGGGGCCAATGAGCAGTTCTTC. Its protein is CASSLDLTGANEQFF.